A single sample gave rise to the 29 T cell receptor beta chains below, sequenced in a study of early T cells in non-severe SARS-CoV-2 infection. One entry per CDR3 protein results from TCRdb running MiXCR on the 5' RACE reads. The data hold approximately 70,000 distinct CDR3 sequences, with 9% to 10% observed a single time. This material consisted of whole blood, taken at baseline. The receptors derive from an adult who was a healthcare worker with PCR-confirmed SARS-CoV-2 infection or an uninfected control (not recorded which).

Only a few counts were recorded for this clonotype. V gene TRBV4-1 combines with J gene TRBJ1-3; D possibly corresponds to TRBD1 (5 bases). Germline CDR1 MGHRA, CDR2 YSYEKL. The CDR3 sequence is 16 residues long. V lost 4 bases and J 2 bases, leaving 15 bases between the germline ends. CDR3 protein: CASSLSFEGTGNTIYF. The CDR3 DNA reads TGCGCCAGCAGCCTGAGTTTTGAGGGGACTGGAAACACCATATATTTT.

V gene TRBV5-4 combines with J gene TRBJ2-7, with TRBD2 as a possible D gene (5 bases). Germline CDR1 SGHNT, CDR2 YYREEE (reference sequence). The CDR3 consists of 13 residues. Deletions cut 4 bases from V and 4 bases from J, with 12 bases between. The CDR3: CASSPGMMYEQYF. In DNA form, the CDR3 reads TGTGCCAGCAGCCCGGGGATGATGTACGAGCAGTACTTC. Looking up the rest from reference TRBV5-4 and TRBJ2-7 gives the full variable domain: ETGVTQSPTHLIKTRGQQVTLRCSSQSGHNTVSWYQQALGQGPQFIFQYYREEENGRGNFPPRFSGLQFPNYSSELNVNALELDDSALYLCASSPGMMYEQYFGPGTRLTVT.

This clonotype has ten or more counts. This chain links TRBV7-9 with TRBJ2-7; perhaps TRBD1 as D (6 bases). Germline V CDR1 and CDR2: SEHNR, FQNEAQ (reference sequence). V was pared by 4 bases and J by 3 bases, with 19 bases between. The CDR3 sequence is 16 residues long. CDR3 nucleotides: TGTGCCAGCAGCTCGGGCCGGGCAGGGGCATTCTACGAGCAGTACTTC. Its protein product is CASSSGRAGAFYEQYF. The complete variable domain, with remaining parts taken from reference TRBV7-9 and TRBJ2-7, reads DTGVSQNPRHKITKRGQNVTFRCDPISEHNRLYWYRQTLGQGPEFLTYFQNEAQLEKSRLLSDRFSAERPKGSFSTLEIQRTEQGDSAMYLCASSSGRAGAFYEQYFGPGTRLTVT.

The chain joins TRBV28 to TRBJ1-6; D not resolved. Trimming cost V 5 bases and J 4 bases, with 6 bases left between them. In germline, CDR1 is MDHEN, CDR2 SYDVKM. The CDR3 runs 13 residues. CDR3 region: CASSGGYNSPLHF. The CDR3, as DNA: TGTGCCAGCAGTGGCGGTTATAATTCACCCCTCCACTTT.

This clonotype was counted a few times. The genes are TRBV29-1 and TRBJ2-2; D is unresolved. CDR1 and CDR2 from the germline V gene are SQVTM and ANQGSEA. The CDR3 has 13 amino acids. V was trimmed by 7 bases and J by 3 bases, leaving 12 bases between them. The CDR3 DNA sequence: TGCAGCGGGGGTAAGGAGCACACCGGGGAGCTGTTTTTT. It specifies CSGGKEHTGELFF.

This clonotype was recorded many times. One base away lies a much larger clone, so this may be a sequencing read error. The chain is built from TRBV12-3 or TRBV12-4 and TRBJ1-3, with D uncertain. The length of the CDR3 is 11 residues. Trimming shortened V by 6 bases and J by 6 bases, and 6 bases separated the two germline ends. CDR3 loop: CASSHENTIYF. The DNA of the CDR3 is TGTGCCAGCAGCCATGAAAACACCATATATTTT.

This clonotype showed up just a few times. The CDR3: CASRSGGKAYGYTF. The CDR3 region has the DNA TGTGCCAGCAGATCAGGGGGCAAAGCTTATGGCTACACCTTC. This chain joins TRBV12-3 or TRBV12-4 and TRBJ1-2; 8 positions match TRBD1. The CDR3 spans 14 residues. Losses at the gene ends were 6 bases for V and 5 bases for J; bases not matched to a gene: 8.

The CDR3: CASSPGLAGEDSYEQYF. CDR3 coding DNA: TGTGCCAGCAGCCCGGGACTAGCGGGAGAAGACTCCTACGAGCAGTACTTC. The chain links TRBV12-3 or TRBV12-4 to TRBJ2-7; TRBD2 aligns across 14 bases. This CDR3 is 17 amino acids long. Trimming cost V 6 bases and J 0 bases; bases outside gene matches: 7.

There are many counts of this clonotype. This rearrangement joins TRBV5-1 to TRBJ2-3; no clear D gene. From germline, CDR1 is SGHRS and CDR2 YFSETQ. V was trimmed by 0 bases and J by 0 bases, leaving 11 bases between them. The CDR3 length is 16 residues. The CDR3 region is CASSLVSVRSTDTQYF. The CDR3 coding sequence is TGCGCCAGCAGCTTGGTAAGCGTCAGGAGCACAGATACGCAGTATTTT.

This clonotype occurred many times. This chain joins TRBV13 and TRBJ1-1; TRBD1 matches 7 bases. The CDR3 has 14 amino acids. The germline gives CDR1 PRHDT, CDR2 FYEKMQ (reference sequence). The ends lost 1 base at V and 12 bases at J; junction bases unmatched: 11. CDR3 in amino acids: CASSLAHRDSGTFF. The DNA of the CDR3 is TGTGCCAGCAGCTTAGCCCACCGGGACAGCGGTACTTTCTTT.

This clonotype was counted ten times or more. The V and J genes are TRBV20-1 and TRBJ2-7; TRBD1 matches 7 bases. V was pared by 4 bases and J by 6 bases, with 12 bases of the junction left unmatched. Germline CDR1 DFQATT, CDR2 SNEGSKA (reference sequence). This CDR3 comprises 14 residues. The CDR3 loop is CSAIRGLGSVEQYF. Written as DNA, the CDR3 is TGCAGTGCTATTAGGGGGCTTGGCTCCGTCGAGCAGTACTTC.

V is TRBV20-1 and J is TRBJ2-3, with D tentatively TRBD2 (5 bases). CDR3 length: 13 residues. The germline gives CDR1 DFQATT, CDR2 SNEGSKA (reference sequence). V shed 4 bases and J shed 3 bases, with 11 bases lying between them. The CDR3: CSAKKTGTDTQYF. Here the CDR3 DNA reads TGCAGTGCTAAGAAAACGGGAACAGATACGCAGTATTTT.

This clonotype was recorded at least ten times. This chain joins TRBV5-1 and TRBJ2-2; maybe TRBD1 (6 bases). Per the germline V gene, CDR1 is SGHRS and CDR2 is YFSETQ. Trimming removed 0 bases from V and 0 bases from J, with 9 bases in between. CDR3 length: 16 amino acids. CDR3 nucleotides: TGCGCCAGCAGCTTGGGGACAGCCGCGAACACCGGGGAGCTGTTTTTT. It translates to CASSLGTAANTGELFF.

This clonotype was seen ten or more times. The J gene is TRBJ2-7, the V gene TRBV28; 9 nucleotides line up with TRBD1. Losses at the gene ends were 6 bases for V and 5 bases for J; bases not matched to a gene: 8. Germline V gives CDR1 MDHEN, CDR2 SYDVKM. The CDR3 is 14 residues long. The CDR3 reads CASRLPGQGNEQYF. In nucleotides, the CDR3 is TGTGCCAGCAGACTGCCGGGACAGGGTAACGAGCAGTACTTC.

This clonotype was observed many times. The rearrangement links TRBV28 to TRBJ2-7; D unclear. Germline V gives CDR1 MDHEN, CDR2 SYDVKM. V lost 3 bases and J lost 2, with 11 bases in between. The CDR3 has 14 amino acids. The CDR3, as DNA: TGTGCCAGCAGTTTCGGTAAGGGCCCCTACGAGCAGTACTTC. This sequence encodes CASSFGKGPYEQYF.

This clonotype was seen repeatedly, ten times or more. V is TRBV7-2 and J is TRBJ1-1, with TRBD1 identical over 8 bases. The J segment lost 3 bases and the V segment lost 4 bases, leaving 1 base of the junction unmatched. The CDR3 runs 13 residues. Per germline, CDR1 SGHTA and CDR2 FQGNSA. CDR3: CASSSQGDTEAFF. The CDR3 coding sequence is TGTGCCAGCAGCTCACAGGGGGACACTGAAGCTTTCTTT.

The chain combines TRBV12-3 or TRBV12-4 with TRBJ2-1, with 7 bases matching TRBD2. This CDR3 has 17 residues. V trimming: 2 bases; J trimming: 0 bases; junction bases outside the gene matches: 7. The CDR3 spells CASSLSGRGGSYNEQFF. CDR3 sequence (DNA): TGTGCCAGCAGTTTATCTGGGCGCGGGGGCTCCTACAATGAGCAGTTCTTC.

This clonotype was seen a handful of times. The chain recombines TRBV19 with TRBJ2-2; 7 bases agree with TRBD2. Trimming cost V 4 bases and J 3 bases; bases outside gene matches: 5. The germline gives CDR1 LNHDA, CDR2 SQIVND (reference sequence). This CDR3 has 15 residues. CDR3 protein: CASSTLADYTGELFF. The CDR3 region has the DNA TGTGCCAGTAGTACCCTAGCGGACTACACCGGGGAGCTGTTTTTT.

This clonotype was counted ten times or more. The genes are TRBV6-5 and TRBJ2-1, with 11 nucleotides matching TRBD2. The junction had 7 bases not matched to a gene; V was cut back by 4 bases and J by 8 bases. CDR3 length: 15 residues. Germline V lookup: CDR1 MNHEY, CDR2 SVGAGI. CDR3 sequence: CASSSPWGLADEQFF. Here the CDR3 DNA reads TGTGCCAGCAGTTCACCGTGGGGACTAGCGGATGAGCAGTTCTTC.

In its sample, this clonotype was seen many times. This rearrangement joins TRBV19 to TRBJ2-1; 8 positions agree with TRBD1. The CDR3 is 11 amino acids. From germline, CDR1 is LNHDA and CDR2 SQIVND (reference sequence). V shed 9 bases and J 14 bases; nucleotides not matched to a gene: 9. The CDR3 region has the DNA TGTGCCAGCCACGGGGGACAGGCAAAGTTCTTC. Translation: CASHGGQAKFF.

The J gene is TRBJ2-5, the V gene TRBV10-3; the match to TRBD1 covers 8 bases. Germline lookup yields CDR1 ENHRY and CDR2 SYGVKD. This CDR3 spans 13 amino acids. Trimming took 8 bases from V and 5 from J; bases not matched to a gene: 7. CDR3 sequence reads: CAIQTGDVETQYF. Written as DNA, the CDR3 is TGTGCCATCCAGACAGGGGACGTTGAGACCCAGTACTTC.

This chain uses TRBV28 with TRBJ2-5; TRBD1 or TRBD2 may be the D gene (5 bases each). Germline loops: CDR1 MDHEN, CDR2 SYDVKM. Trimming took off 3 bases at V and 5 bases at J, with 13 bases between the two ends. The CDR3 extends over 14 amino acids. CDR3 nucleotides: TGTGCCAGCAGTTTGCCCCGGGGCGGGGAGACCCAGTACTTC. It is translated as CASSLPRGGETQYF.

This clonotype was seen many times. The chain is built from TRBV28 and TRBJ2-1; 7 nucleotides line up with TRBD2. CDR1 and CDR2 (germline): MDHEN, SYDVKM. V lost 3 bases and J lost 7; bases outside the gene matches: 12. This CDR3 comprises 16 residues. CDR3 residues: CASSLRRRAGLNEQFF. CDR3 bases: TGTGCCAGCAGTTTGCGTCGCCGAGCGGGACTTAATGAGCAGTTCTTC.

In this sample, this clonotype turned up many times. This rearrangement joins TRBV7-3 to TRBJ2-3; possibly TRBD1 or TRBD2 for D (6 bases each). The CDR3 is made up of 16 amino acids. The V end was cut by 4 bases, the J end by 6 bases, with 20 bases between. The V gene's germline CDR1 is SGHTA and CDR2 FQGTGA. Here the CDR3 DNA reads TGTGCCAGCAGCTGGGGGGCTAGCGCCTCCTTTGATACGCAGTATTTT. This codes for CASSWGASASFDTQYF.

This clonotype was detected only a few times. The genes are TRBV20-1 and TRBJ2-5; no clear D. From germline, CDR1 is DFQATT and CDR2 SNEGSKA (reference sequence). The CDR3 loop spans 10 amino acids. V dropped 3 bases and J dropped 6 bases, with 5 bases sitting between them. CDR3 DNA: TGCAGTGCTAGGTTTCAGACCCAGTACTTC. It is translated as CSARFQTQYF.

This chain connects TRBV15 to TRBJ2-5; D unclear. V was clipped by 5 bases and J by 6 bases, with 19 bases between them. The germline gives CDR1 LNHNV, CDR2 YYDKDF (reference sequence). The CDR3 spans 15 residues. The CDR3 nucleotides read TGTGCCACCAGCTCGGACCGGGTCCTGCCGCAGACCCAGTACTTC. This encodes CATSSDRVLPQTQYF.

This clonotype has just a few counts. CDR3 DNA: TGTGCCAGCAGGCCCAATGCCTACGAGCAGTACTTC. This encodes CASRPNAYEQYF. The chain recombines TRBV28 with TRBJ2-7; unclear D gene. Trimming shortened V by 6 bases and J by 2 bases, and 8 bases separated the two germline ends. Germline V lookup: CDR1 MDHEN, CDR2 SYDVKM. The CDR3 totals 12 residues.

This clonotype was seen ten or more times. The chain joins TRBV21-1 to TRBJ2-5; TRBD2, the D gene given by the table, was not confirmed from the DNA. TRBV21-1 is tagged as a pseudogene. The CDR3 contains 16 residues. CDR3 loop: CASSKESGAGRETQYF. CDR3 DNA sequence: TGTGCCAGCAGCAAAGAGAGTGGAGCGGGACGCGAGACCCAGTACTTC.

This rearrangement joins TRBV27 to TRBJ2-7, with 7 bases fitting TRBD1. Germline V lookup: CDR1 MNHEY, CDR2 SMNVEV (reference sequence). V trimming: 6 bases; J trimming: 5 bases; junction bases outside the gene matches: 13. This CDR3 is 15 amino acids long. CDR3 region: CASSTTGQRGHEQYF. The CDR3 DNA reads as TGTGCCAGCAGCACAACGGGACAGCGAGGCCACGAGCAGTACTTC.